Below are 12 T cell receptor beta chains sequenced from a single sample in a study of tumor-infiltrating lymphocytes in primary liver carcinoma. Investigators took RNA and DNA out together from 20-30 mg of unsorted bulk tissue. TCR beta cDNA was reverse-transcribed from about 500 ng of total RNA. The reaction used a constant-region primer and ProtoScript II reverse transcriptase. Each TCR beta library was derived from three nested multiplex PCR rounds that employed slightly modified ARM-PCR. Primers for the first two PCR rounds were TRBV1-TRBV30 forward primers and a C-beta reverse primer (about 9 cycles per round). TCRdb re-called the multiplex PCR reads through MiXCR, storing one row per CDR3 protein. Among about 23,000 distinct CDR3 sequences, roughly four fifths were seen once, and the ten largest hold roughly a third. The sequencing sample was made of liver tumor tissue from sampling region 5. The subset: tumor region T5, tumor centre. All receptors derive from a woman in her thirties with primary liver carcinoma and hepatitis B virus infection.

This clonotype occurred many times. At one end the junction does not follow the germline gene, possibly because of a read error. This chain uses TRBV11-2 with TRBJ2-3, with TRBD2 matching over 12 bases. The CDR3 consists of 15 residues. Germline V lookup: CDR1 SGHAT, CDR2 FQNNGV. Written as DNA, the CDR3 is TGTGCCAGCAGCGCTAGCGGGAGGGCCATAGATACACAGTATTTT. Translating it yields CASSASGRAIDTQYF.

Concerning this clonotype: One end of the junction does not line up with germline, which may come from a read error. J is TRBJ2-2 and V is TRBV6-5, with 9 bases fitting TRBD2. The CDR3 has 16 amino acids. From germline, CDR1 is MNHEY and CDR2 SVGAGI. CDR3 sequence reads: CASSYGLAPNTGELLF. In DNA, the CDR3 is TGTGCCAGCAGTTATGGACTAGCGCCGAACACTGGGGAGCTGCTTTTT.

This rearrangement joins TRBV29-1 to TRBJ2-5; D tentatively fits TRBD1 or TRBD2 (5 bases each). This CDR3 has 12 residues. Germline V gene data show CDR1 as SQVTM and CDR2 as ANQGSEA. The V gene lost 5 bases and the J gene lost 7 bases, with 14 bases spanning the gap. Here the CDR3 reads CSVFRDHGTQYF. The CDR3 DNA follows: TGCAGCGTTTTCCGGGACCATGGGACCCAGTACTTC.

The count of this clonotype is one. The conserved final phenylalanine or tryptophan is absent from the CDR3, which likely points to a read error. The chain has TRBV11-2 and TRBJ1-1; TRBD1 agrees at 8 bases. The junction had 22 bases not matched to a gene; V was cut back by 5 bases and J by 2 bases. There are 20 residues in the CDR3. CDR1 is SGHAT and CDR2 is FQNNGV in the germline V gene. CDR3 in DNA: TGTGCCAGCAGCGCTTGGGGCAGGGGGCGCAAGAGGTGGAGTAACACTGAAGCTTTCTGT. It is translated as CASSAWGRGRKRWSNTEAFC.

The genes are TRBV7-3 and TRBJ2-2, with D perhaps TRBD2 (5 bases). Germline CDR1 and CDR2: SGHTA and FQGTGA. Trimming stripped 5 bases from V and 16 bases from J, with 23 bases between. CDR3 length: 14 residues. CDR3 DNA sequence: TGTGCCAGCAGCCCGGGTCCCTTGGACGGGAAGCAGTTTTTT. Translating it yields CASSPGPLDGKQFF.

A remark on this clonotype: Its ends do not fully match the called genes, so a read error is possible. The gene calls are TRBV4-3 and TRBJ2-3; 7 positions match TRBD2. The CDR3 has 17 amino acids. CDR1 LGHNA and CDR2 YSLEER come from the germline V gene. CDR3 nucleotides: TGCGCCAGCTGCGAAAGTTGGGCGGGAGCCTCCGCAGATACGCAGTACTTT. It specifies CASCESWAGASADTQYF.

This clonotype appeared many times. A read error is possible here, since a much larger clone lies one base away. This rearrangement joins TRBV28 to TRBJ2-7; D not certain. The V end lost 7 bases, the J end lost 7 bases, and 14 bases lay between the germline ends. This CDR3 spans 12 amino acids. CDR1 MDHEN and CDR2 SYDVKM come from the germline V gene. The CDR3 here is CASTDRIKEQYF. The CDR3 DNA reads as TGTGCCAGCACCGACCGAATTAAGGAGCAGTACTTC.

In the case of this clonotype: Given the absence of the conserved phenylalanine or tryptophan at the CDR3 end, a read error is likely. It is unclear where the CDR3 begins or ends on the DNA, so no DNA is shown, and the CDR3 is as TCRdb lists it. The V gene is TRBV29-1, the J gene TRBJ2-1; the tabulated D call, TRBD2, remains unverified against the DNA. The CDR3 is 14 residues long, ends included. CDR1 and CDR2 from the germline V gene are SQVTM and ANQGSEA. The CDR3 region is CSAVGLAGYNEQLL.

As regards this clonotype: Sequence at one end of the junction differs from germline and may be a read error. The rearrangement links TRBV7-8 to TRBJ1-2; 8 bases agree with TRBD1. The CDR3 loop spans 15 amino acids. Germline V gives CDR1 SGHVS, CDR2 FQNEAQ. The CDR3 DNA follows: TGTGTCAGCAGCTGGCGGACAGGGAACCACTATAGCTACACCTTC. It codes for CVSSWRTGNHYSYTF.

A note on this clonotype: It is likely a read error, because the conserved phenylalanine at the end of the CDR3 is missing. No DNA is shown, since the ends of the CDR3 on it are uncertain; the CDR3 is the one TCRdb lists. The CDR3 spells CASRVTSGRAGDEQSL. The gene calls are TRBV11-2 and TRBJ2-1; the table names TRBD2, a call not compared with the DNA. The CDR3 is made up of 16 amino acids, end residues included. Germline V gene sequence: CDR1 SGHAT, CDR2 FQNNGV.

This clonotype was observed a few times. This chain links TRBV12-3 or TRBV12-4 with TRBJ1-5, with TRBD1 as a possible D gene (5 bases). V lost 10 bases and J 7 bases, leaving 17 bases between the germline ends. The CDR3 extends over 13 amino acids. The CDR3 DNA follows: TGTGCCAACAATGGGGGAGATGGGCAGCCCCAGCATTTT. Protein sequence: CANNGGDGQPQHF.

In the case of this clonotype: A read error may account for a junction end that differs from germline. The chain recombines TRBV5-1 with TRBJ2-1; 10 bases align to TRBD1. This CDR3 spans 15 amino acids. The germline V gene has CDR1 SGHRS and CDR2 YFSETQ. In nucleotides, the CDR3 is TGCGCCGGCAGCTTGGGACAGGGGTCCCACAATGAGCAGTTCTTC. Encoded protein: CAGSLGQGSHNEQFF.